The 13 T cell receptor beta chains presented below share a single source sample, sequenced in a study of shared clonotypes between healthy human individuals. Repertoires were generated with immunoSEQ multiplex PCR, while TCRdb's copy carries only in-frame clones and drops some. The sample carries 1.6 million or so clones, over 95% recorded once. Material for sequencing was naive CD4+ T cells sorted from blood. As for subset: CD45RA+ positively selected. These receptors came from a man aged 25 to 40 in good health.

The chain is built from TRBV5-4 and TRBJ2-5, with 8 bases aligning to TRBD1. CDR3 length: 13 residues. In germline, CDR1 is SGHNT, CDR2 YYREEE (reference sequence). The junction had 1 base not matched to a gene; V was cut back by 4 bases and J by 2 bases. The DNA of the CDR3 is TGTGCCAGCAGCAGGGACAGGCAAGAGACCCAGTACTTC. Amino acid sequence: CASSRDRQETQYF.

The chain employs TRBV10-2 and TRBJ2-7; D possibly corresponds to TRBD2 (6 bases). Trimming took off 6 bases at V and 6 bases at J, with 18 bases between the two ends. Germline V gives CDR1 WSHSY, CDR2 SAAADI. The CDR3 runs to 14 residues. The CDR3 protein is CASRPTSPRSEQYF. The CDR3, as DNA: TGCGCCAGCAGGCCCACTAGCCCGAGGTCCGAGCAGTACTTC.

This chain connects TRBV9 to TRBJ2-5; 14 bases align to TRBD2. In germline, CDR1 is SGDLS, CDR2 YYNGEE. CDR3 size: 19 residues. J lost 4 bases, V lost 3 bases, and 14 bases had no gene match. The CDR3 loop reads CASSARAGTSGSAGETQYF. DNA of the CDR3: TGTGCCAGCAGCGCTAGGGCGGGGACTAGCGGGAGTGCGGGAGAGACCCAGTACTTC.

CDR3 nucleotides: TGTGCCACCTATGTGCGTCAGGGTGGCTATGGCTACACCTTC. The encoded protein is CATYVRQGGYGYTF. The V call is TRBV28, the J call TRBJ1-2, with a possible D match to TRBD1 (5 bases). The V gene's germline CDR1 is MDHEN and CDR2 SYDVKM. V lost 10 bases, J lost 4 bases, and 19 bases lay in between. This CDR3 has 14 residues.

The J gene is TRBJ1-1, the V gene TRBV13; D perhaps matches TRBD1 (5 bases). V dropped 5 bases and J dropped 5 bases, with 15 bases sitting between them. The CDR3 loop spans 14 amino acids. Germline loops: CDR1 PRHDT, CDR2 FYEKMQ (reference sequence). The CDR3 protein is CASSPRYQGTEAFF. CDR3 nucleotide sequence: TGTGCCAGCAGCCCCAGATATCAGGGAACTGAAGCTTTCTTT. The whole variable domain, filled in from reference TRBV13 and TRBJ1-1, reads AAGVIQSPRHLIKEKRETATLKCYPIPRHDTVYWYQQGPGQDPQFLISFYEKMQSDKGSIPDRFSAQQFSDYHSELNMSSLELGDSALYFCASSPRYQGTEAFFGQGTRLTVV.

J is TRBJ2-7 and V is TRBV7-9; perhaps TRBD2 as D (5 bases). This CDR3 contains 12 residues. Between the trimmed V and J ends, which lost 4 bases and 2 bases, there was a span of 6 bases. Germline V lookup: CDR1 SEHNR, CDR2 FQNEAQ (reference sequence). In nucleotides, the CDR3 is TGTGCCAGCAGCTACGGGACCTACGAGCAGTACTTC. Its protein product is CASSYGTYEQYF. The entire variable domain, with the rest obtained from reference TRBV7-9 and TRBJ2-7, is as follows: DTGVSQNPRHKITKRGQNVTFRCDPISEHNRLYWYRQTLGQGPEFLTYFQNEAQLEKSRLLSDRFSAERPKGSFSTLEIQRTEQGDSAMYLCASSYGTYEQYFGPGTRLTVT.

This chain joins TRBV18 and TRBJ1-1; D unclear. The CDR3 length is 16 residues. Per the germline V gene, CDR1 is KGHSH and CDR2 is LQKENI. V lost 2 bases, J lost 3 bases, and 16 bases lay in between. CDR3 region: CASSPLRVEMDTEAFF. In DNA, the CDR3 is TGTGCCAGCTCACCATTGAGGGTTGAGATGGACACTGAAGCTTTCTTT.

This chain joins TRBV7-8 and TRBJ1-1; 7 nucleotides agree with TRBD1. The V segment lost 0 bases and the J segment 0 bases; nucleotides outside the gene matches: 7. There are 17 residues in the CDR3. Germline V gene lookup returns CDR1 SGHVS and CDR2 FQNEAQ. CDR3 coding DNA: TGTGCCAGCAGCTTAGCAAGGGACAGACGAATGAACACTGAAGCTTTCTTT. Residues: CASSLARDRRMNTEAFF.

The V call is TRBV6-1, the J call TRBJ1-3; D is unclear. Trimming removed 2 bases from V and 2 bases from J, with 16 bases in between. Germline values: CDR1 MNHNS, CDR2 SASEGT. CDR3 size: 17 residues. The CDR3 bases are TGTGCCAGCAGTGAATTTACAGCGACCGGGACTGGAAACACCATATATTTT. It codes for CASSEFTATGTGNTIYF.

The chain employs TRBV19 and TRBJ1-4, with 8 bases aligning to TRBD1. Germline V CDR1 and CDR2: LNHDA, SQIVND (reference sequence). This CDR3 has 14 residues. Losses at the gene ends were 7 bases for V and 7 bases for J; bases not matched to a gene: 8. In nucleotides, the CDR3 is TGTGCCAGTACCTCGGACAGGGTGACTGAAAAACTGTTTTTT. Protein product: CASTSDRVTEKLFF.

The chain employs TRBV7-7 and TRBJ1-3; D remains unclear. The germline V gene has CDR1 SSHAT and CDR2 FNYEAQ (reference sequence). Trimming left V 4 bases short and J 4 bases short, with 8 bases between. The CDR3 consists of 13 residues. DNA for the CDR3: TGTGCCAGCAGCTCGTCCGAGGGAAACACCATATATTTT. It encodes CASSSSEGNTIYF.

The rearrangement uses TRBV5-6 and TRBJ2-4; 7 nucleotides match TRBD1. In germline, CDR1 is SGHDT, CDR2 YYEEEE. Losses at the gene ends were 0 bases for V and 6 bases for J; bases not matched to a gene: 9. The CDR3 is 16 residues long. CDR3 in amino acids: CASSLVLIGGGNIQYF. CDR3 DNA sequence: TGTGCCAGCAGCTTGGTACTAATAGGGGGCGGAAACATTCAGTACTTC.

The chain couples TRBV6-6 to TRBJ2-7, with a weak D call TRBD1 (7 bases). Trimming took 4 bases from V and 2 from J, leaving 18 bases between them. The CDR3 is made up of 16 amino acids. Germline-derived CDR1 and CDR2 are MNHNY and SVGAGI (reference sequence). This CDR3 is CASSFSLAGQPYEQYF. In DNA form, the CDR3 reads TGTGCCAGCAGTTTCTCCCTGGCGGGACAGCCCTACGAGCAGTACTTC.